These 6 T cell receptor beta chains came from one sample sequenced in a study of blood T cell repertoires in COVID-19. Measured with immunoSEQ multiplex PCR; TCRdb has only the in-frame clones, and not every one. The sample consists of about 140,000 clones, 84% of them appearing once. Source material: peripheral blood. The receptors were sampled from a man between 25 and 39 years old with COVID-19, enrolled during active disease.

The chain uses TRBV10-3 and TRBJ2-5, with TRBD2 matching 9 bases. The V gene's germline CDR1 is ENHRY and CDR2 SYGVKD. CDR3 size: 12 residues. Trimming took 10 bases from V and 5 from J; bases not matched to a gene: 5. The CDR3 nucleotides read TGTGCCACCCGAACTAGCGGGGAGACCCAGTACTTC. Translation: CATRTSGETQYF.

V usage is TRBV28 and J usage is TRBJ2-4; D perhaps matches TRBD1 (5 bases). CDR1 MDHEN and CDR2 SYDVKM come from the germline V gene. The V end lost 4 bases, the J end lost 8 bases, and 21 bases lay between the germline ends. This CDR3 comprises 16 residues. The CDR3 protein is CASSSRLADQGDIQYF. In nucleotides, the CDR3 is TGTGCCAGCAGTTCCCGTTTGGCGGACCAAGGGGACATTCAGTACTTC.

The CDR3 region has the DNA TGTGCCAGCAGCTTAGACGCCGGGAGTGGGGTCGGGGAGCTGTTTTTT. This gives the protein CASSLDAGSGVGELFF. The rearrangement joins TRBV7-6 to TRBJ2-2; D possibly corresponds to TRBD2 (6 bases). The germline V and J ends were trimmed by 1 base and 7 bases, with 16 bases remaining between them. The CDR3 runs 16 residues. The germline CDR1 and CDR2 sequences are SGHVS and FNYEAQ.

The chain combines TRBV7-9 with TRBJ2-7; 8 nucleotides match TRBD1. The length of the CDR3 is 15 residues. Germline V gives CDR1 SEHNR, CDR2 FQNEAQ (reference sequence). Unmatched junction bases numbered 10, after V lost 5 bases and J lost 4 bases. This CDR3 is CASSLGQGVIYEQYF. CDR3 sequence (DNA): TGTGCCAGCAGCCTCGGACAGGGTGTAATATACGAGCAGTACTTC.

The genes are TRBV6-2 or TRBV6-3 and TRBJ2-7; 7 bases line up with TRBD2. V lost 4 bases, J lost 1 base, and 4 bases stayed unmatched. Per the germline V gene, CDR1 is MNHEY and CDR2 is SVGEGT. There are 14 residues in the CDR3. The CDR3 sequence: CASSSQRGSYEQYF. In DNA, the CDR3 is TGTGCCAGCAGTTCCCAGCGGGGTTCCTACGAGCAGTACTTC.

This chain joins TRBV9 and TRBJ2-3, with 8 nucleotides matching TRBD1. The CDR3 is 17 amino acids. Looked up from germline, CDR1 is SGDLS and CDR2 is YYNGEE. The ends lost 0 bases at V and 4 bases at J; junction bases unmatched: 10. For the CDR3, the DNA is TGTGCCAGCAGCGTAGCGACCCAGGGGGCGGTCGCAGATACGCAGTATTTT. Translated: CASSVATQGAVADTQYF.